Sequencing of this T cell receptor (beta chain) was carried out in a study of shared clonotypes between healthy human individuals. Those who donated, Caucasian adults without exception, all lived in Nashville, Tennessee. The V segment lost 6 bases and the J segment 1 base; nucleotides outside the gene matches: 4. CDR1 is MNHEY and CDR2 is SMNVEV in the germline V gene (reference sequence). The CDR3 spans 14 residues. A deep-level run was used for the assay. Genomic DNA from each subset was divided evenly over several immunoSEQ plates. Original data processing: ImmunoSEQ output held junction-only sequences without quality scores, so filtering differed. Assay used: immunoSEQ multiplex PCR; TCRdb lists only in-frame clones, some missing. V, J and clone size derive from that table, while D and trimming were established from the DNA sequence. The sample includes about 730,000 clones, roughly 72% seen only once; the top ten take around 1.7%.

The chain links TRBV27 to TRBJ1-1; 8 bases are a match to TRBD1. The sequence derives from a woman in her 30s in good health. Sequenced sample: memory CD4+ T cells sorted from blood. Subset described: CD45RA-negative fraction. CDR3 in DNA: TGTGCCAGCAGACAGGGGGAGAGGAACACTGAAGCTTTCTTT. The encoded protein is CASRQGERNTEAFF.